The 25 T cell receptor beta chains in this list originate from one sample, sequenced in a study of blood T cell repertoires in COVID-19. Profiled with immunoSEQ multiplex PCR; TCRdb holds only in-frame clones, not every one. The table lists roughly 200,000 clones, 80% to 90% of them singletons. Sequences were obtained from peripheral blood. The receptors were gathered from a woman older than 75 with acute or convalescent COVID-19.

V and J are TRBV6-5 and TRBJ1-2; 11 bases agree with TRBD1. Germline V gene data show CDR1 as MNHEY and CDR2 as SVGAGI. The junction had 6 bases not matched to a gene; V was cut back by 6 bases and J by 3 bases. The CDR3 is 15 amino acids. The CDR3 nucleotides read TGTGCCAGCAGCCCAGAGGACAGGGGGCACTATGGCTACACCTTC. Translated, it gives CASSPEDRGHYGYTF.

The V and J genes are TRBV27 and TRBJ1-6; the D is unclear. CDR3 length equals 14 residues. V was cut by 8 bases and J by 3 bases, with 11 bases left in between. The germline V gene encodes CDR1 MNHEY and CDR2 SMNVEV (reference sequence). The DNA for the CDR3 is TGTGCCAGCGGATTGCGGATCTATAATTCACCCCTCCACTTT. Translating gives CASGLRIYNSPLHF.

The V call is TRBV10-3, the J call TRBJ1-6, with 8 nucleotides matching TRBD1. The germline V gene encodes CDR1 ENHRY and CDR2 SYGVKD. The CDR3 has 14 amino acids. Losses at the gene ends were 6 bases for V and 6 bases for J; bases not matched to a gene: 4. This CDR3 is CAIRDRESNSPLHF. CDR3 in DNA: TGTGCCATCAGGGACAGGGAGAGTAATTCACCCCTCCACTTT.

The chain joins TRBV9 to TRBJ2-1, with 11 bases identical to TRBD2. The CDR3 is 15 amino acids. Germline assignment: CDR1 SGDLS and CDR2 YYNGEE. J was trimmed by 5 bases and V by 1 base; bases with no gene match: 2. CDR3 DNA: TGTGCCAGCAGCGTAAGGACTAGCGGGCACAATGAGCAGTTCTTC. It yields the protein CASSVRTSGHNEQFF.

The rearrangement uses TRBV18 and TRBJ2-7; D is perhaps TRBD2 (5 bases). Germline values: CDR1 KGHSH, CDR2 LQKENI. The CDR3 loop spans 13 amino acids. The V end lost 0 bases, the J end lost 6 bases, and 9 bases lay between the germline ends. CDR3 amino acids: CASSPPDWGEQYF. CDR3 sequence (DNA): TGTGCCAGCTCACCACCGGACTGGGGCGAGCAGTACTTC. Looking up the rest from reference TRBV18 and TRBJ2-7 gives the full variable domain: NAGVMQNPRHLVRRRGQEARLRCSPMKGHSHVYWYRQLPEEGLKFMVYLQKENIIDESGMPKERFSAEFPKEGPSILRIQQVVRGDSAAYFCASSPPDWGEQYFGPGTRLTVT.

This clone showed up just a few times. The chain is built from TRBV5-1 and TRBJ2-7; possibly TRBD1 for D (6 bases). Looked up from germline, CDR1 is SGHRS and CDR2 is YFSETQ. Deletions cut 5 bases from V and 7 bases from J, with 28 bases between. The CDR3 has 17 residues. The CDR3 nucleotides are TGCGCCAGCAGACAAATGACAGGTGGCACCCCCTTTTGGGAGCAGTACTTC. As protein: CASRQMTGGTPFWEQYF.

This clone was counted only a few times. Within the sample, other DNA sequences also encode this same CDR3. The chain combines TRBV6-5 with TRBJ1-5; D uncertain. Trimming took 7 bases from V and 0 from J, leaving 10 bases between them. The CDR3 is made up of 14 amino acids. Germline CDR1 reads MNHEY; CDR2 reads SVGAGI. Here the CDR3 DNA reads TGTGCCAGCATTGGCGGTAATAGCAATCAGCCCCAGCATTTT. Its translation: CASIGGNSNQPQHF.

The chain joins TRBV30 to TRBJ2-7; 11 bases map to TRBD1. The germline CDR1 and CDR2 sequences are GTSNPN and SVGIG (reference sequence). This CDR3 region has 15 residues. J lost 7 bases, V lost 3 bases, and 11 bases had no gene match. CDR3 coding DNA: TGTGCCTGGAGCAAACTCGGACAGGGGGCAAGGGAGCAGTACTTC. Translating gives CAWSKLGQGAREQYF.

The CDR3 reads CASSPPGGTGFYEQYF. The CDR3 region has the DNA TGCGCCAGCAGCCCCCCCGGGGGGACAGGGTTCTACGAGCAGTACTTC. The chain recombines TRBV5-1 with TRBJ2-7, with TRBD1 matching over 9 bases. The CDR3 is 16 amino acids. Germline loops: CDR1 SGHRS, CDR2 YFSETQ. The V segment lost 4 bases and the J segment 3 bases; nucleotides outside the gene matches: 11.

This chain connects TRBV5-6 to TRBJ1-5; 7 bases are shared with TRBD1. Germline CDR1 SGHDT, CDR2 YYEEEE. The CDR3 is 14 residues long. The V and J ends lost 4 bases and 7 bases, in that order; junction bases with no gene match: 8. Here the CDR3 reads CASSRRQGRQPQHF. The CDR3 bases are TGTGCCAGCAGCAGACGACAGGGTCGGCAGCCCCAGCATTTT.

This clone has a single count. The chain has TRBV6-1 and TRBJ2-3; D ambiguous. Trimming shortened V by 0 bases and J by 0 bases, and 10 bases separated the two germline ends. The CDR3 length is 16 residues. CDR1 is MNHNS and CDR2 is SASEGT in the germline V gene. CDR3 residues: CASSEALGTSTDTQYF. In nucleotides, the CDR3 is TGTGCCAGCAGTGAAGCGCTAGGCACTAGCACAGATACGCAGTATTTT.

The CDR3 reads CASSFTGKVAPLHF. CDR3 DNA sequence: TGTGCCAGCAGCTTTACGGGAAAAGTGGCACCCCTCCACTTT. This sequence joins TRBV11-2 and TRBJ1-6; D not certain. Trimming left V 3 bases short and J 11 bases short, with 14 bases between. This CDR3 spans 14 amino acids. Germline assignment: CDR1 SGHAT and CDR2 FQNNGV.

The V and J genes are TRBV29-1 and TRBJ2-7; TRBD1 agrees at 8 bases. The trim removed 6 bases at V and 0 bases at J, leaving 10 bases unmatched. CDR1 and CDR2 from the germline V gene are SQVTM and ANQGSEA. This CDR3 comprises 15 residues. In nucleotides, the CDR3 is TGCAGCGTCCGGGTGACAGGGGTGAGCTCCTACGAGCAGTACTTC. Translation: CSVRVTGVSSYEQYF.

V gene TRBV5-1 combines with J gene TRBJ2-5; weak D call: TRBD2 (6 bases). V was cut by 0 bases and J by 5 bases, with 14 bases left in between. The CDR3 loop spans 15 amino acids. CDR1 and CDR2 from the germline V gene are SGHRS and YFSETQ. The CDR3 protein is CASSLDWRAGETQYF. In nucleotides, the CDR3 is TGCGCCAGCAGCTTGGATTGGCGGGCGGGGGAGACCCAGTACTTC.

About this clone itself: In the same sample, other DNA sequences code for this CDR3. The J gene is TRBJ2-1, the V gene TRBV7-2; a weak D match, TRBD1 (5 bases). Trimming shortened V by 5 bases and J by 0 bases, and 8 bases separated the two germline ends. Germline CDR1 is SGHTA and CDR2 is FQGNSA. The CDR3 has 14 amino acids. In DNA form, the CDR3 reads TGTGCCAGCAGCCCTCAGGGCTCCTACAATGAGCAGTTCTTC. It specifies CASSPQGSYNEQFF.

This clone was seen more than once but under ten times. This chain links TRBV11-2 with TRBJ2-1; 9 bases are shared with TRBD1. With V trimmed by 5 bases and J by 15 bases, 20 bases remained unmatched. The germline V gene has CDR1 SGHAT and CDR2 FQNNGV. This CDR3 is 16 amino acids long. The CDR3, as DNA: TGTGCCAGCAGCCTCAACAGGGGGCGTATGGAGGGAACGACGTTCTTC. Translated: CASSLNRGRMEGTTFF.

The rearrangement links TRBV6-2 or TRBV6-3 to TRBJ2-3, with a weak D call TRBD1 (6 bases). Germline-derived CDR1 and CDR2 are MNHEY and SVGEGT. This CDR3 comprises 18 residues. The V and J ends lost 2 bases and 6 bases respectively, with 24 bases between them. The CDR3: CASSYGGVAGAGLDTQYF. CDR3 nucleotides: TGTGCCAGCAGTTACGGAGGTGTGGCAGGGGCCGGGTTGGATACGCAGTATTTT.

V and J are TRBV6-2 or TRBV6-3 and TRBJ2-5, with D maybe TRBD2 (5 bases). Germline V gene sequence: CDR1 MNHEY, CDR2 SVGEGT. The CDR3 length is 13 residues. The ends were cut back, 0 bases at V and 9 bases at J, with 11 bases in the middle. CDR3 residues: CASSYSRELAQYF. In DNA, the CDR3 is TGTGCCAGCAGTTACTCGAGGGAACTCGCCCAGTACTTC.

This chain connects TRBV15 to TRBJ1-3, with D possibly TRBD1 on 6 matching bases. The CDR3 is made up of 17 amino acids. Germline V gives CDR1 LNHNV, CDR2 YYDKDF (reference sequence). V was cut by 3 bases and J by 7 bases, with 22 bases left in between. The CDR3 loop is CATSSRRAGVFGNTIYF. CDR3 sequence (DNA): TGTGCCACCAGCAGCCGCAGGGCAGGGGTGTTTGGGAACACCATATATTTT.

V is TRBV6-5 and J is TRBJ2-5, with no clear D. V lost 7 bases to trimming and J lost 9 bases, with 18 bases between them. Per germline, CDR1 MNHEY and CDR2 SVGAGI. This CDR3 region has 13 residues. CDR3 protein: CASTHRGNLAQYF. Written as DNA, the CDR3 is TGTGCCAGCACCCATCGTGGCAATTTGGCCCAGTACTTC.

The chain uses TRBV30 and TRBJ2-1; tentative D call: TRBD2 (5 bases). V lost 1 base and J lost 3, with 13 bases in between. The CDR3 totals 15 residues. Germline V gives CDR1 GTSNPN, CDR2 SVGIG (reference sequence). The chain's CDR3 is CAWSGGPPNYNEQFF. The CDR3 region has the DNA TGTGCCTGGAGTGGAGGGCCCCCGAACTACAATGAGCAGTTCTTC. Full variable domain (missing parts from reference TRBV30 and TRBJ2-1): SQTIHQWPATLVQPVGSPLSLECTVEGTSNPNLYWYRQAAGRGLQLLFYSVGIGQISSEVPQNLSASRPQDRQFILSSKKLLLSDSGFYLCAWSGGPPNYNEQFFGPGTRLTVL.

The chain couples TRBV18 to TRBJ2-1, with 7 bases aligning to TRBD2. V lost 3 bases and J lost 12; bases outside the gene matches: 14. The CDR3 covers 15 residues. Germline loops: CDR1 KGHSH, CDR2 LQKENI. The CDR3 reads CASSPSAGVELWQFF. CDR3 DNA sequence: TGTGCCAGCTCACCGAGCGCGGGAGTTGAGTTGTGGCAGTTCTTC. The whole variable domain, remainder taken from reference TRBV18 and TRBJ2-1, is NAGVMQNPRHLVRRRGQEARLRCSPMKGHSHVYWYRQLPEEGLKFMVYLQKENIIDESGMPKERFSAEFPKEGPSILRIQQVVRGDSAAYFCASSPSAGVELWQFFGPGTRLTVL.

The V call is TRBV5-4, the J call TRBJ1-2; tentative D call: TRBD1 (5 bases). CDR1 is SGHNT, CDR2 YYREEE, per germline (reference sequence). There are 14 residues in the CDR3. The V end was cut by 0 bases, the J end by 6 bases, with 12 bases between. In nucleotides, the CDR3 is TGTGCCAGCAGCTTGGTATCAGGGATGGATGGCTACACCTTC. Its protein product is CASSLVSGMDGYTF.

The chain recombines TRBV7-9 with TRBJ2-5, with 8 positions matching TRBD2. Germline CDR1 and CDR2: SEHNR and FQNEAQ (reference sequence). The CDR3 runs 16 residues. The J segment lost 8 bases and the V segment lost 2 bases, leaving 13 bases of the junction unmatched. CDR3 region: CASSLWGLEDKRTQYF. In DNA form, the CDR3 reads TGTGCCAGCAGCTTATGGGGACTAGAGGACAAGAGAACCCAGTACTTC.

The rearrangement joins TRBV6-5 to TRBJ1-2; D not resolved. The CDR3 is 16 residues long. In germline, CDR1 is MNHEY, CDR2 SVGAGI. Trimming removed 4 bases from V and 0 bases from J, with 15 bases in between. The CDR3 DNA sequence: TGTGCCAGCAGTTCATACCCCGGGAGCGCTAACTATGGCTACACCTTC. Translated, it gives CASSSYPGSANYGYTF.